The rows below give T cell receptor beta chains drawn from one sample of a study of regulatory T cells in long-lasting Graves disease. In TCRdb, the multiplex PCR reads were re-called with MiXCR into one record per CDR3 protein. The repertoire holds 520,000 or so distinct CDR3 sequences, about 12% seen once, with almost 9% in the top ten. These data were also reused for a study on T cells in Graves' hyperthyroidism and ophthalmopathy.

The specimen comprised peripheral blood mononuclear cells (PBMCs), sampled at new diagnosis, from a patient treated with antithyroid drugs. These receptors all stem from a woman in her twenties or thirties with Graves disease. Each CDR3 is given with its conserved first and last residue. The D gene is left open where the match is weak. Not every row has a clone size; where given, it reads once, few, many or a size class.

CDR3 length: 14
clone size: many
V gene: TRBV20-1
D gene: TRBD1
J gene: TRBJ2-5
CDR3 DNA: TGCAGTGCTAGTCGAACAGGGGGCTCAGAGACCCAGTACTTC
CDR3 protein: CSASRTGGSETQYF

CDR3 length: 15
clone size: many
V gene: TRBV4-1
D gene: -
J gene: TRBJ1-5
CDR3 DNA: TGCGCCAGCAGCCAAGAAGGGGGGGGGAACCAGCCCCAGCATTTT
CDR3 protein: CASSQEGGGNQPQHF

CDR3 length: 15
clone size: many
V gene: TRBV5-1
D gene: -
J gene: TRBJ2-1
CDR3 DNA: TGCGCCAGCAGCATAGGACAGACCAACTACAATGAGCAGTTCTTC
CDR3 protein: CASSIGQTNYNEQFF

CDR3 length: 18
clone size: many
V gene: TRBV7-3
D gene: TRBD2
J gene: TRBJ2-2
CDR3 DNA: TGTGCCAGCAGCTTAACCCCCCCTAGCGGGAGGAACTCCGGGGAGCTGTTTTTT
CDR3 protein: CASSLTPPSGRNSGELFF

CDR3 length: 15
clone size: -
V gene: TRBV2
D gene: -
J gene: TRBJ1-2
CDR3 DNA: TGTGCCAGCAGTGAAATAGCCGTCGCTAACTATGGCTACACCTTC
CDR3 protein: CASSEIAVANYGYTF

CDR3 length: 16
clone size: many
V gene: TRBV11-3
D gene: TRBD1
J gene: TRBJ2-1
CDR3 DNA: TGTGCCAGCAGCTTACGGGACAGCTTGCGCTACAATGAGCAGTTCTTC
CDR3 protein: CASSLRDSLRYNEQFF

CDR3 length: 14
clone size: many
V gene: TRBV7-6
D gene: -
J gene: TRBJ2-5
CDR3 DNA: TGTGCCAGCAGCTTAGGTCGATCGGGCGAGACCCAGTACTTC
CDR3 protein: CASSLGRSGETQYF

CDR3 length: 15
clone size: -
V gene: TRBV29-1
D gene: TRBD2
J gene: TRBJ2-5
CDR3 DNA: TGCAGCGTTGTTTCCCGACTAGCGGGCCAAGAGACCCAGTACTTC
CDR3 protein: CSVVSRLAGQETQYF

CDR3 length: 13
clone size: many
V gene: TRBV15
D gene: -
J gene: TRBJ1-1
CDR3 DNA: TGTGCCACCAGCAGAGCAGATAACACTGAAGCTTTCTTT
CDR3 protein: CATSRADNTEAFF

CDR3 length: 16
clone size: many
V gene: TRBV6-2/TRBV6-3
D gene: TRBD1
J gene: TRBJ2-3
CDR3 DNA: TGTGCCAGCAGTCCCCGACAGGGGTCTAGCACAGATACGCAGTATTTT
CDR3 protein: CASSPRQGSSTDTQYF

CDR3 length: 14
clone size: many
V gene: TRBV20-1
D gene: -
J gene: TRBJ1-1
CDR3 DNA: TGCAGTGACCAATCCGGGCCCACGAACACTGAAGCTTTCTTT
CDR3 protein: CSDQSGPTNTEAFF

CDR3 length: 15
clone size: few
V gene: TRBV5-6
D gene: -
J gene: TRBJ1-4
CDR3 DNA: TGTGCCAGCAGCTCAACTGTCGGAGTTCAAGAAAAACTGTTTTTT
CDR3 protein: CASSSTVGVQEKLFF

CDR3 length: 17
clone size: -
V gene: TRBV12-3/TRBV12-4
D gene: TRBD2
J gene: TRBJ2-2
CDR3 DNA: TGTGCCAGCAGTCCGAGCGGGAGGGCCCAGAACACCGGGGAGCTGTTTTTT
CDR3 protein: CASSPSGRAQNTGELFF

CDR3 length: 15
clone size: -
V gene: TRBV28
D gene: -
J gene: TRBJ2-7
CDR3 DNA: TGTGCCAGCAGTCTGGCGGGGCCGGGGACCCACGAGCAGTACTTC
CDR3 protein: CASSLAGPGTHEQYF

CDR3 length: 13
clone size: many
V gene: TRBV11-2
D gene: -
J gene: TRBJ2-7
CDR3 DNA: TGTGCCAGCAGCCCCTTCCAGGGCTACGAGCAGTACTTC
CDR3 protein: CASSPFQGYEQYF

CDR3 length: 15
clone size: many
V gene: TRBV18
D gene: -
J gene: TRBJ1-3
CDR3 DNA: TGTGCCAGCTCACCGAGCTCCGCCTCTGGAAACACCATATATTTT
CDR3 protein: CASSPSSASGNTIYF

CDR3 length: 17
clone size: -
V gene: TRBV18
D gene: -
J gene: TRBJ2-1
CDR3 DNA: TGTGCCAGCTCACCACCGAATTTGGCGGGGAACTACAATGAGCAGTTCTTC
CDR3 protein: CASSPPNLAGNYNEQFF

CDR3 length: 17
clone size: many
V gene: TRBV28
D gene: -
J gene: TRBJ2-7
CDR3 DNA: TGTGCCAGCAGGCTTTTCGGCGGCGGGGCCCGGACCTACGAGCAGTACTTC
CDR3 protein: CASRLFGGGARTYEQYF

CDR3 length: 12
clone size: many
V gene: TRBV20-1
D gene: -
J gene: TRBJ1-1
CDR3 DNA: TGCAGTGCGGATCCCGGGAACACTGAAGCTTTCTTT
CDR3 protein: CSADPGNTEAFF

CDR3 length: 16
clone size: many
V gene: TRBV11-2
D gene: TRBD2
J gene: TRBJ2-1
CDR3 DNA: TGTGCCAGCAGCTTTGAGTTAGCGGGAGGAAACAATGAGCAGTTCTTC
CDR3 protein: CASSFELAGGNNEQFF

CDR3 length: 13
clone size: -
V gene: TRBV7-2
D gene: -
J gene: TRBJ2-7
CDR3 DNA: TGTGCCAGCAGCTTGACGGGACTGCCTTCCGAGTACTTC
CDR3 protein: CASSLTGLPSEYF

CDR3 length: 15
clone size: -
V gene: TRBV12-3/TRBV12-4
D gene: TRBD1
J gene: TRBJ1-1
CDR3 DNA: TGTGCCAGCAGTTTATCCGGGACAGGAGTTACTGAAGCTTTCTTT
CDR3 protein: CASSLSGTGVTEAFF

CDR3 length: 16
clone size: -
V gene: TRBV7-9
D gene: -
J gene: TRBJ1-2
CDR3 DNA: TGTGCCAGCAGCTTAGATACCGGGTGGTTGGCCTATGGCTACACCTTC
CDR3 protein: CASSLDTGWLAYGYTF

CDR3 length: 15
clone size: many
V gene: TRBV18
D gene: TRBD1
J gene: TRBJ1-4
CDR3 DNA: TGTACCAGCTCACCATCGAGGGGGCCAAATGAAAAACTGTTTTTT
CDR3 protein: CTSSPSRGPNEKLFF

CDR3 length: 17
clone size: -
V gene: TRBV20-1
D gene: TRBD2
J gene: TRBJ2-5
CDR3 DNA: TGCAGTGCTAGATTCCCTAATAGCGGGAGGGATGAGGAGACCCAGTACTTC
CDR3 protein: CSARFPNSGRDEETQYF

CDR3 length: 15
clone size: -
V gene: TRBV28
D gene: TRBD1
J gene: TRBJ2-7
CDR3 DNA: TGTGCCAGCAGTTTGTGGGACAGACGCCATTACGAGCAGTACTTC
CDR3 protein: CASSLWDRRHYEQYF

CDR3 length: 16
clone size: many
V gene: TRBV18
D gene: TRBD2
J gene: TRBJ2-7
CDR3 DNA: TGTGCCAGCTCACCATGGCTAGCGGGAGGGGCCCACGAGCAGTACTTC
CDR3 protein: CASSPWLAGGAHEQYF

CDR3 length: 11
clone size: few
V gene: TRBV29-1
D gene: -
J gene: TRBJ2-5
CDR3 DNA: TGCAGCGTTGTAGGGTTCGAGACCCAGTACTTC
CDR3 protein: CSVVGFETQYF

CDR3 length: 15
clone size: -
V gene: TRBV6-2/TRBV6-3
D gene: -
J gene: TRBJ2-1
CDR3 DNA: TGTGCCAGCAGTTTCGCTGGGGGGATCTACAATGAGCAGTTCTTC
CDR3 protein: CASSFAGGIYNEQFF

CDR3 length: 16
clone size: few
V gene: TRBV3-1
D gene: TRBD1
J gene: TRBJ1-5
CDR3 DNA: TGTGCCAGCAGCCATGCGGGACAGGTTGAAAATCAGCCCCAGCATTTT
CDR3 protein: CASSHAGQVENQPQHF

CDR3 length: 10
clone size: few
V gene: TRBV29-1
D gene: -
J gene: TRBJ2-1
CDR3 DNA: TGCAGCGGGGGAGATTATGAGCAGTTCTTC
CDR3 protein: CSGGDYEQFF

CDR3 length: 14
clone size: many
V gene: TRBV6-1
D gene: -
J gene: TRBJ2-2
CDR3 DNA: TGTGCCAGCAGTGACTGGGGGATCTCCGGGGAGCTGTTTTTT
CDR3 protein: CASSDWGISGELFF

CDR3 length: 15
clone size: -
V gene: TRBV6-1
D gene: TRBD2
J gene: TRBJ2-7
CDR3 DNA: TGTGCCACTACGGGCTCGGGGGGGCGGGAAGGAGAGCAGTACTTC
CDR3 protein: CATTGSGGREGEQYF

CDR3 length: 17
clone size: few
V gene: TRBV5-6
D gene: TRBD1
J gene: TRBJ2-2
CDR3 DNA: TGTGCCAGCAGCTACCAACAGGGGCGATGGTCTGGCGGGGAGCTGTTTTTT
CDR3 protein: CASSYQQGRWSGGELFF

CDR3 length: 14
clone size: few
V gene: TRBV6-1
D gene: TRBD1
J gene: TRBJ1-2
CDR3 DNA: TGTGCCAGCGCCGGGACAGGGGAGGCCTATGGCTACACCTTC
CDR3 protein: CASAGTGEAYGYTF

CDR3 length: 16
clone size: -
V gene: TRBV20-1
D gene: -
J gene: TRBJ2-1
CDR3 DNA: TGCAGTGCTAGAGACCCACTAACCAGCTCCTACAATGAGCAGTTCTTC
CDR3 protein: CSARDPLTSSYNEQFF

CDR3 length: 13
clone size: -
V gene: TRBV19
D gene: -
J gene: TRBJ1-6
CDR3 DNA: TGTGCCAGTAGTTTCGGCAGAAATTCACCCCTCCACTTT
CDR3 protein: CASSFGRNSPLHF

CDR3 length: 15
clone size: -
V gene: TRBV25-1
D gene: TRBD1
J gene: TRBJ2-7
CDR3 DNA: TGTGCCAACAGTTCAACCCCGGACAGGGGGTATGAGCAGTACTTC
CDR3 protein: CANSSTPDRGYEQYF

CDR3 length: 13
clone size: few
V gene: TRBV18
D gene: TRBD1
J gene: TRBJ2-7
CDR3 DNA: TGTGCCAGCTCACGACAGGGGGGAGTTGAGCAGTACTTC
CDR3 protein: CASSRQGGVEQYF

CDR3 length: 13
clone size: few
V gene: TRBV16
D gene: -
J gene: TRBJ1-2
CDR3 DNA: TGTGCCAGCAGCCCAATCCCAGGGAGTAGCTACACCTTC
CDR3 protein: CASSPIPGSSYTF

CDR3 length: 16
clone size: -
V gene: TRBV7-2
D gene: TRBD2
J gene: TRBJ2-1
CDR3 DNA: TGTGCCAGCAGCTTAGGGTGGCGGGAGAGGGGCCATGAGCAGTTCTTC
CDR3 protein: CASSLGWRERGHEQFF

CDR3 length: 21
clone size: many
V gene: TRBV12-3/TRBV12-4
D gene: -
J gene: TRBJ2-1
CDR3 DNA: TGTGCCAGCAGTCCCCGTTATAGGGGGGAGAGGGTCCGGAGCTCCTACAATGAGCAGTTCTTC
CDR3 protein: CASSPRYRGERVRSSYNEQFF